Presented here are 16 T cell receptor beta chains from one specimen sequenced in a study of tissue T cells after allogeneic stem cell transplantation. The data were produced by immunoSEQ multiplex PCR, yet TCRdb's version contains in-frame clones alone and is incomplete. Altogether more than 6,000 clones are present, 30% to 35% being singletons, with the ten largest covering 6% to 7%. Time point meaning: mouse harvest day 14 after allogeneic transplant. Mouse grafts combined 10^7 T-cell-depleted bone marrow cells with 10^6 splenic CD5+ T cells. The sequencing sample was made of skin. The receptors here all came from a female BALB/c mouse given C57BL/6 T cells with graft-versus-host disease after an allogeneic hematopoietic cell transplant.

In this sample, this clone turned up a few times. Here the gene names and germline are mouse. The CDR3 end falls 1 residue outside the read, so it is completed with the germline J gene. The J gene is TRBJ2-7, the V gene TRBV26; no clear D. The CDR3 has 14 residues. Trimming took 4 bases from V and 3 from J, leaving 13 bases between them. CDR1 is KGHPV, CDR2 FQNQEV, per germline (reference sequence). Incomplete CDR3 DNA: TGTGCCAGCAGTCCCCACAAAACCCTCTATGAACAGTAC. It encodes CASSPHKTLYEQY. The full CDR3 is CASSPHKTLYEQYF.

As to this clone: Any gene name here is a mouse gene name. Read coverage stops 1 residue before the CDR3 terminus; the germline J gene supplies the remainder. Other DNA sequences in this specimen translate into the identical CDR3. The chain joins TRBV26 to TRBJ1-1; D uncertain. V shed 4 bases and J shed 0 bases, with 3 bases lying between them. Germline CDR1 KGHPV, CDR2 FQNQEV (reference sequence). The CDR3 covers 12 residues. The covered CDR3 bases are TGTGCCAGCAGTCCACAGAACACAGAAGTCTTC. Amino acid sequence: CASSPQNTEVF. The whole CDR3 reads CASSPQNTEVFF.

Notes on this clone: Gene and germline names: mouse. Read coverage stops 1 residue before the CDR3 terminus; the germline J gene supplies the remainder. The V and J genes are TRBV16 and TRBJ2-4; D perhaps matches TRBD2 (6 bases). The CDR3 runs 15 residues. V was clipped by 0 bases and J by 0 bases, with 7 bases between them. Germline lookup yields CDR1 SGHSA and CDR2 FRNQAP. The DNA read from the CDR3 is TGTGCAAGCAGCTTAGAGGGGACTAGTCAAAACACCTTGTAC. Its protein product is CASSLEGTSQNTLY. The CDR3 in its entirety is CASSLEGTSQNTLYF. The complete variable domain, with remaining parts taken from reference TRBV16 and TRBJ2-4, reads NAGVIQTPRHKVTGKGQEATLWCEPISGHSAVFWYRQTIVQGLEFLTYFRNQAPIDDSGMPKERFSAQMPNQSHSTLKIQSTQPQDSAVYLCASSLEGTSQNTLYFGAGTRLSVL.

This clone is medium-sized in the sample. Germline and genes: mouse. The read comes to an end 1 residue before the CDR3 does, leaving the germline J gene to fill in the end. The gene calls are TRBV31 and TRBJ2-2; D perhaps matches TRBD2 (6 bases). Between the trimmed V and J ends, which lost 0 bases and 9 bases, there was a span of 11 bases. There are 13 residues in the CDR3. Germline CDR1 is GKSSPN and CDR2 is SITVG. CDR3 in amino acids: CAWSLDGLWQLYF. The sequenced CDR3 bases are TGTGCCTGGAGTCTAGACGGACTGTGGCAGCTCTAC.

As for this clone: Genes and germline are mouse. The CDR3 end lies 1 residue beyond the end of the read and is filled in from the germline J gene. The rearrangement joins TRBV31 to TRBJ2-3; 11 nucleotides agree with TRBD2. Germline V CDR1 and CDR2: GKSSPN, SITVG. The CDR3 totals 14 residues. Trimming removed 1 base from V and 3 bases from J; junction bases left unmatched: 0. CDR3 bases read: TGTGCCTGGAGTCGGACTGGGGGGGCAGAAACGCTGTAT. Protein product: CAWSRTGGAETLY. The complete CDR3 sequence is CAWSRTGGAETLYF.

Judged by abundance, this clone is medium-sized. The germline and genes are mouse ones. Sequencing ends 1 residue short of the CDR3 end; the germline J gene provides the rest. The chain recombines TRBV1 with TRBJ2-7; 10 bases align to TRBD1. CDR1 is NSQYPW, CDR2 LRSPGD, per germline (reference sequence). The CDR3 is 14 residues long. V was pared by 6 bases and J by 4 bases, with 6 bases of the junction left unmatched. CDR3 protein: CTCRAGTGEYEQYF. CDR3 DNA (partial): TGCACCTGCAGGGCCGGGACAGGGGAGTATGAACAGTAC.

As for this clone: Germline and genes here are mouse. The CDR3 end falls 1 residue outside the read, so it is completed with the germline J gene. The genes are TRBV13-2 and TRBJ1-3; weak D call: TRBD1 (6 bases). V was pared by 2 bases and J by 2 bases, with 8 bases between. The CDR3 contains 14 residues. In germline, CDR1 is NNHNN, CDR2 SYGAGS (reference sequence). The CDR3 spells CASGEEGAGNTLYF. The CDR3 bases that were read are TGTGCCAGCGGTGAGGAGGGGGCTGGAAATACGCTCTAT.

Notes on this clone: Gene names and germline match the mouse. The read terminates 1 residue before the CDR3 end, so the remaining end is supplied by the germline J gene. This chain joins TRBV23 and TRBJ2-2. Per germline, CDR1 KGHTA and CDR2 FQNQQP. This CDR3 has 14 amino acids. The DNA read from the CDR3 is TGCTCCAGCAGTCAGGGGGCACACACCGGGCAGCTCTAC. Amino acids: CSSSQGAHTGQLY. The entire CDR3 protein is CSSSQGAHTGQLYF.

There are a few counts of this clone. Mouse gene names apply. The read halts 1 residue ahead of the CDR3 end, with the missing end drawn from the germline J gene. This sample also contains other DNA sequences that code for the same CDR3. The V and J genes are TRBV23 and TRBJ2-1; the DNA was not compared with TRBD1, the D call given in the table. This CDR3 contains 12 residues. Germline V lookup: CDR1 KGHTA, CDR2 FQNQQP. The covered CDR3 bases are TGCTCCAGCAGTCAGAGCAGCGCTGAGCAGTTC. Translation: CSSSQSSAEQF. The complete CDR3 reads CSSSQSSAEQFF.

This clone was recorded a few times. Each gene name is a mouse one. The read ends 1 residue early relative to the CDR3; the germline J gene fills the gap. This chain joins TRBV16 and TRBJ2-3; D perhaps matches TRBD2 (5 bases). V was cut by 1 base and J by 0 bases, with 8 bases left in between. The germline gives CDR1 SGHSA, CDR2 FRNQAP. CDR3 length: 15 amino acids. The CDR3 loop is CASSLAGFSAETLYF. The covered CDR3 bases are TGTGCAAGCAGCTTAGCTGGGTTTAGTGCAGAAACGCTGTAT.

By sample fraction, this clone is medium-sized. Mouse gene names and germline throughout. The CDR3 DNA, read in part, is TGTGCCAGCAGTCCCAGCTATGCTGAGCAGTTC. This translates into CASSPSYAEQF. In full, the CDR3 reads CASSPSYAEQFF. The J gene is TRBJ2-1, the V gene TRBV26; D gene unclear. The CDR3 end lies 1 residue beyond the end of the read and is filled in from the germline J gene. This CDR3 comprises 12 residues. From germline, CDR1 is KGHPV and CDR2 FQNQEV (reference sequence). The V and J ends lost 4 bases and 3 bases respectively, with 4 bases between them. The complete variable domain, with remaining parts taken from reference TRBV26 and TRBJ2-1, reads NSKVIQTPRYLVKGQGQKAKMRCIPEKGHPVVFWYQQNKNNEFKFLINFQNQEVLQQIDMTEKRFSAECPSNSPCSLEIQSSEAGDSALYLCASSPSYAEQFFGPGTRLTVL.

As regards this clone: Gene names refer to mouse genes. With the read ending 1 residue before the CDR3 end, the germline J gene is used to fill in that end. The chain links TRBV31 to TRBJ2-7; tentatively, D is TRBD1 or TRBD2 (5 bases each). CDR1 and CDR2 (germline): GKSSPN, SITVG. The CDR3 loop spans 13 amino acids. The ends were cut back, 1 base at V and 0 bases at J, with 7 bases in the middle. CDR3 loop: CAWSRDLSYEQYF. The sequenced part of the CDR3 DNA is TGTGCCTGGAGTCGGGACCTCTCCTATGAACAGTAC.

This clone was observed a single time. Mouse gene names and germline throughout. The CDR3 sequence is CASSLGQVWTEVFF. The sequenced part of the CDR3 DNA is TGTGCCAGCAGTCTGGGACAGGTCTGGACAGAAGTCTTC. The chain recombines TRBV26 with TRBJ1-1, with TRBD1 matching 7 bases. Read sequence stops 1 residue before the CDR3 end, and the germline J gene provides the missing end. V shed 2 bases and J 5 bases; nucleotides not matched to a gene: 5. The CDR3 runs 14 residues. The germline V gene has CDR1 KGHPV and CDR2 FQNQEV (reference sequence).

By its share, this clone is medium-sized. Gene names are the mouse ones. The read falls 1 residue short of the CDR3 end, and the missing part is taken from the germline J gene. V and J are TRBV26 and TRBJ1-3; the D is unclear. This CDR3 comprises 13 residues. V dropped 7 bases and J dropped 0 bases, with 7 bases sitting between them. Germline values: CDR1 KGHPV, CDR2 FQNQEV (reference sequence). Incomplete CDR3 DNA: TGTGCCAGCATCGACAATTCTGGAAATACGCTCTAT. Translation: CASIDNSGNTLY. The CDR3 in its entirety is CASIDNSGNTLYF.

Note on this clone: The genes and germline here are from mouse. Read sequence stops 1 residue before the CDR3 end, and the germline J gene provides the missing end. The V call is TRBV23, the J call TRBJ2-5; whether TRBD2, the table's D call, matches the DNA was not checked. This CDR3 comprises 15 residues. Germline CDR1 reads KGHTA; CDR2 reads FQNQQP. The CDR3 protein is CSSSQSGGDQDTQYF. The part of the CDR3 DNA that was read is TGCTCCAGCAGTCAATCGGGGGGGGACCAAGACACCCAGTAC.

A remark on this clone: Genes and germline are mouse. The CDR3 is cut off 1 residue early in the read; its end comes from the germline J gene. This chain uses TRBV14 with TRBJ1-3, with D possibly TRBD1 on 6 matching bases. The V end was cut by 2 bases, the J end by 0 bases, with 9 bases between. CDR1 and CDR2 from the germline V gene are SGHDT and FRDEAV. This CDR3 has 15 amino acids. CDR3 protein: CASSLGGASGNTLYF. The DNA read from the CDR3 is TGTGCCAGCAGTTTGGGGGGGGCTTCTGGAAATACGCTCTAT.